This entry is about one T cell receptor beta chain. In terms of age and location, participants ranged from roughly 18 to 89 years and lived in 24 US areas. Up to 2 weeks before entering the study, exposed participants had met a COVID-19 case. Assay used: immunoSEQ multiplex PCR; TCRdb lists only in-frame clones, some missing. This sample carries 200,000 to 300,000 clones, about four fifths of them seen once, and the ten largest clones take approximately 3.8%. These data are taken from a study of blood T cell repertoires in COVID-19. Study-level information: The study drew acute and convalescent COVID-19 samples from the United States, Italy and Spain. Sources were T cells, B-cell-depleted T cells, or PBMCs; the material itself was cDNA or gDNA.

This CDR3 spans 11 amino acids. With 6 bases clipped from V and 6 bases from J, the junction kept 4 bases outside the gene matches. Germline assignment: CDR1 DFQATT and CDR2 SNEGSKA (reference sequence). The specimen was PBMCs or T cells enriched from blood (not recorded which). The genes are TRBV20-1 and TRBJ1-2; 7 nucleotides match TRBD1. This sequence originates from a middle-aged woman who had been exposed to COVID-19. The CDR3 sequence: CSANTGDGYTF. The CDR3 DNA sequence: TGCAGTGCCAACACAGGGGATGGCTACACCTTC.